This is a list of T cell receptor beta chains from one sample in a study of radiotherapy plus CTLA-4 blockade in lung cancer. Clones were read by immunoSEQ multiplex PCR, and TCRdb kept only the in-frame ones, dropping some. In the table there are about 88,000 clones, about three quarters of which are singletons. The sample consisted of peripheral blood, taken from a patient treated with radiotherapy plus ipilimumab. These TCRs come from a human donor with non-small cell lung cancer that progressed on radiotherapy plus ipilimumab. The CDR3 runs from the conserved cysteine through the conserved F or W. Each record gives: CDR3 length, D gene, J gene, V gene, CDR3 protein. The D gene is left open where the match is weak.

15 TRBD1 TRBJ1-5 TRBV4-2 CASSQVKGARQPQHF
12 . TRBJ2-1 TRBV6-5 CASSPSIAEQFF
14 . TRBJ2-5 TRBV4-3 CASSQAPGRETQYF
14 TRBD1 TRBJ1-2 TRBV28 CASRETGGSRGYTF
14 TRBD1 TRBJ2-7 TRBV6-1 CASKFGDRVGEQYF
13 . TRBJ2-7 TRBV4-3 CASSPQGAHEQYF
16 TRBD1 TRBJ2-1 TRBV25-1 CASSEFGQGVGNEQFF
11 . TRBJ2-7 TRBV7-2 CASSSLLEQYF
16 . TRBJ2-2 TRBV4-3 CASSQDLAYGTGELFF
15 . TRBJ1-2 TRBV4-3 CASSQDLAPNYGYTF
13 . TRBJ1-1 TRBV7-9 CASSPPLNTEAFF
13 . TRBJ1-1 TRBV5-1 CASSLAVNTEAFF
14 . TRBJ2-7 TRBV11-2 CASSSAGFLYEQYF
15 TRBD1 TRBJ2-1 TRBV7-2 CASSLGTGTYNEQFF
14 TRBD1 TRBJ2-7 TRBV11-1 CASSVGQGSYEQYF
16 TRBD2 TRBJ2-7 TRBV4-2 CASSQDRSGGATWQYF
13 . TRBJ1-1 TRBV10-3 CAITPGAATEAFF
15 TRBD2 TRBJ2-7 TRBV7-9 CASSLKSGGDYEQYF
13 TRBD1 TRBJ2-7 TRBV5-1 CASSRGQDYEQYF
15 TRBD1 TRBJ1-2 TRBV5-8 CASSPRTGGYYGYTF
14 . TRBJ1-5 TRBV6-5 CASSYLSVNQPQHF